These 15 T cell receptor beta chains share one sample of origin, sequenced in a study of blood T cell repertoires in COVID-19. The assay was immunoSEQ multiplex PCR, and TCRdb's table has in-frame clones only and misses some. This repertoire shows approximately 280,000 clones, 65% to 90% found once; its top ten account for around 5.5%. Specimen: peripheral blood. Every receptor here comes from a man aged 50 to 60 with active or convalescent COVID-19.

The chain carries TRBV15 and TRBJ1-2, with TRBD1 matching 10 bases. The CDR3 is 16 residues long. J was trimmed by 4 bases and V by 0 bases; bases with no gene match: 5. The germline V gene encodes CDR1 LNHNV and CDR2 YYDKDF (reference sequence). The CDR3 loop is CATSRERTGGVYGYTF. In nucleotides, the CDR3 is TGTGCCACCAGCAGAGAAAGGACAGGGGGGGTCTATGGCTACACCTTC.

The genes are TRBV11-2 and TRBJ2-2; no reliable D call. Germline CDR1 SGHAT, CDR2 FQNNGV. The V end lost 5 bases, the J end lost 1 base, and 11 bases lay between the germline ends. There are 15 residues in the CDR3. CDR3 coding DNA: TGTGCCAGCAGCCCAATGAGCCGGAACACCGGGGAGCTGTTTTTT. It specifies CASSPMSRNTGELFF.

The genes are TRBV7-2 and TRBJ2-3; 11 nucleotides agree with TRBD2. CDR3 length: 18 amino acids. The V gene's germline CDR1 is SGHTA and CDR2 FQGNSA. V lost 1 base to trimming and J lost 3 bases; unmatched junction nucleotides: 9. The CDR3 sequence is CASSLDIAGGRLTDTQYF. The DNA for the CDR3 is TGTGCCAGCAGCTTAGATATAGCGGGAGGGCGCCTAACAGATACGCAGTATTTT.

CDR3 sequence (DNA): TGTGCCAGTAGAACGGGGTTTTATAGCAATCAGCCCCAGCATTTT. Amino acids: CASRTGFYSNQPQHF. The chain recombines TRBV19 with TRBJ1-5; D gene ambiguous. CDR3 length equals 15 residues. Trimming took 6 bases from V and 0 from J, leaving 12 bases between them. CDR1 and CDR2 from the germline V gene are LNHDA and SQIVND (reference sequence).

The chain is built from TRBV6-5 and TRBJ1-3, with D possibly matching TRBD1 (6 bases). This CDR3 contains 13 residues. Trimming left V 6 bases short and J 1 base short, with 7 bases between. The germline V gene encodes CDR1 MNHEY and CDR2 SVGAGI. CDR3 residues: CASRGASGNTIYF. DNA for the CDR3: TGTGCCAGCAGGGGGGCTTCTGGAAACACCATATATTTT.

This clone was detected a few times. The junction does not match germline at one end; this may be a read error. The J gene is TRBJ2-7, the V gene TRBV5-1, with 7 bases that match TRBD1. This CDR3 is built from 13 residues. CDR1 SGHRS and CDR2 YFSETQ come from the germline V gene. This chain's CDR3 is CASSLERGGVSLF. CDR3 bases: TGCGCCAGCAGCTTGGAACGAGGGGGCGTCAGTTTATTC.

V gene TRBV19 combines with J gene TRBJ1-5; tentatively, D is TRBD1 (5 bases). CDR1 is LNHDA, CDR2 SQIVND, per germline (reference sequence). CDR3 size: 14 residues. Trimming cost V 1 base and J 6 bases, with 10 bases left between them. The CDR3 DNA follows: TGTGCCAGTAGTATAGCAGGGTTCGGTCAGCCCCAGCATTTT. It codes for CASSIAGFGQPQHF.

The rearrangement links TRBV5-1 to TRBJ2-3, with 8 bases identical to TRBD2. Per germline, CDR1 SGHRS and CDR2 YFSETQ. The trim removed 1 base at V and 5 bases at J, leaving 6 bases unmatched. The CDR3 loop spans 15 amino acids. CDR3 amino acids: CASSLREGRGDTQYF. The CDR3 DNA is TGCGCCAGCAGCTTGCGGGAGGGCCGGGGAGATACGCAGTATTTT.

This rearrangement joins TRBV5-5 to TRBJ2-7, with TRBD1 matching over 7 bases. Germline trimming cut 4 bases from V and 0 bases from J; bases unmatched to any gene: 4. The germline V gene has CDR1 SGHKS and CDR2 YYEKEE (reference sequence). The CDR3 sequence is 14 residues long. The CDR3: CASSTTGVSYEQYF. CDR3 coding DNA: TGTGCCAGCAGCACCACAGGGGTCTCCTACGAGCAGTACTTC.

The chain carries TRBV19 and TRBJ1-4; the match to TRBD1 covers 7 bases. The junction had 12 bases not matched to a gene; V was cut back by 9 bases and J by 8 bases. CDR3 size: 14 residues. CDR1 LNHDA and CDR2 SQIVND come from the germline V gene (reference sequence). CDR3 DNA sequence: TGTGCCAGCAAAACTCAGGGGGTCGTGGAAAAACTGTTTTTT. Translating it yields CASKTQGVVEKLFF.

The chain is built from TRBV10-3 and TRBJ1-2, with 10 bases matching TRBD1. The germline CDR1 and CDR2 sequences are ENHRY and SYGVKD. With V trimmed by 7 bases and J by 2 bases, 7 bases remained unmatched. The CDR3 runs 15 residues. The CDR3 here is CAITRQGAENYGYTF. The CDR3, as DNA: TGTGCCATCACTAGACAGGGGGCAGAGAACTATGGCTACACCTTC.

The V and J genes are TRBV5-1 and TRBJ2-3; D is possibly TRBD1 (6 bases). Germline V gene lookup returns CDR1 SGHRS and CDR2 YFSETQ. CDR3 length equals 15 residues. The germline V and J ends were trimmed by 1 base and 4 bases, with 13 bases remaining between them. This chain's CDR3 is CASSLTGLGPDTQYF. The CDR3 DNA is TGCGCCAGCAGCTTGACAGGGCTCGGGCCAGATACGCAGTATTTT.

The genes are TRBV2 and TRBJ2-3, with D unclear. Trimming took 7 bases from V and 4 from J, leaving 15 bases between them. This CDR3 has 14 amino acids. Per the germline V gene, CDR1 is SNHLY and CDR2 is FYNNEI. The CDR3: CASTLDLSSDTQYF. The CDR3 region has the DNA TGTGCCAGCACCTTAGACCTTAGCTCAGATACGCAGTATTTT.

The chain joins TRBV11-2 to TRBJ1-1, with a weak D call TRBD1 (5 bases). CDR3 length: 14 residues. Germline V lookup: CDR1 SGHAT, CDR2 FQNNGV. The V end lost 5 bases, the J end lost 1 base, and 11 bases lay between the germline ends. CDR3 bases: TGTGCCAGCAGCGCACAGGCCGGGAACACTGAAGCTTTCTTT. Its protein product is CASSAQAGNTEAFF.

The CDR3 spells CASSLGLAGINEQFF. CDR3 DNA: TGTGCCAGCAGCTTGGGACTAGCGGGAATTAATGAGCAGTTCTTC. The J gene is TRBJ2-1, the V gene TRBV9; 13 bases match TRBD2. CDR1 is SGDLS and CDR2 is YYNGEE in the germline V gene. This CDR3 comprises 15 residues. With 4 bases clipped from V and 7 bases from J, the junction kept 5 bases outside the gene matches.